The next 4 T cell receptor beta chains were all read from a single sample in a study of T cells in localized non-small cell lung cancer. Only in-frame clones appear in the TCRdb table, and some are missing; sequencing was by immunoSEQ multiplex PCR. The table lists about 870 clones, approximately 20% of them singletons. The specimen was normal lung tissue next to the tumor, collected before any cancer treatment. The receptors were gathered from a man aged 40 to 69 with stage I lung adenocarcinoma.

The CDR3 sequence is CASSVVGGRKINEQFF. The CDR3 region has the DNA TGCGCCAGCAGTGTTGTGGGAGGGAGAAAGATCAATGAGCAGTTCTTC. The J gene is TRBJ2-1, the V gene TRBV10-2, with TRBD2 matching 7 bases. Germline assignment: CDR1 WSHSY and CDR2 SAAADI. The CDR3 extends over 16 amino acids. The V gene end was trimmed by 4 bases and the J gene end by 6 bases; junction bases not matched to a gene: 12.

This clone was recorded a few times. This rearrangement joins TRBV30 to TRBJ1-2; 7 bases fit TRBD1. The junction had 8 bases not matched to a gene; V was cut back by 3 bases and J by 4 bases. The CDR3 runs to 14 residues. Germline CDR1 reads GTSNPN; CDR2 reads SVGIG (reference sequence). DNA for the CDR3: TGTGCCTGGAGGGATCAGGGGGACCCCTATGGCTACACCTTC. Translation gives CAWRDQGDPYGYTF.

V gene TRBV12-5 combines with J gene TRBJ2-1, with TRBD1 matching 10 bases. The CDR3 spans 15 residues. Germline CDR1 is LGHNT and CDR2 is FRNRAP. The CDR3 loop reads CASGTGTGEYNEQFF. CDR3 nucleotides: TGTGCCAGCGGGACCGGGACAGGGGAATACAATGAGCAGTTCTTC. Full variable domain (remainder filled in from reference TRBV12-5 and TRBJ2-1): DARVTQTPRHKVTEMGQEVTMRCQPILGHNTVFWYRQTMMQGLELLAYFRNRAPLDDSGMPKDRFSAEMPDATLATLKIQPSEPRDSAVYFCASGTGTGEYNEQFFGPGTRLTVL.

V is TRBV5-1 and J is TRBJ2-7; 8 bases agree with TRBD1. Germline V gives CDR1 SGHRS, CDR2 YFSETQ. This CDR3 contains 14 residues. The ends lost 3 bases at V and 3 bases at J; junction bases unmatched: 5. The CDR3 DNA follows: TGCGCCAGCAGCTCCGGGACAGGAAACTACGAGCAGTACTTC. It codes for CASSSGTGNYEQYF.